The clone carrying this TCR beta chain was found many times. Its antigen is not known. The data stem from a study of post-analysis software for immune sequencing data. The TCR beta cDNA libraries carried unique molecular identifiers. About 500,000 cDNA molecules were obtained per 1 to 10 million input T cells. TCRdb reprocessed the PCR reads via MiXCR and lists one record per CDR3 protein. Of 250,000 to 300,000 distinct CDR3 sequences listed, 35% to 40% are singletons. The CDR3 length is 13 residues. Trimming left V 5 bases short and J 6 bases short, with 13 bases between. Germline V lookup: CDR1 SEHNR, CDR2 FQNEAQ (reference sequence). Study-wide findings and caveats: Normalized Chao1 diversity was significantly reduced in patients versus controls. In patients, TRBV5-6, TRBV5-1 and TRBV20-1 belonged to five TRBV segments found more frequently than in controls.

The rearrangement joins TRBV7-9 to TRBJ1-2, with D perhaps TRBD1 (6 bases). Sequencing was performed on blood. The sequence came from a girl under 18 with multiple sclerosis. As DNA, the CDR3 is TGTGCCAGCAGCGGTAATCCAGGGGATGGCTACACCTTC. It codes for CASSGNPGDGYTF.